Below, one TCR beta chain is given with its context. Its antigen remains unknown. The data derive from a study of T cell responses to AZD1222 COVID-19 vaccine. Study in general: Whether given at about 4 or about 12 weeks, second doses were pooled. General study results and limits: Once two AZD1222 doses were given, Spike-specific TCR breadth and depth went up.

V was clipped by 6 bases and J by 7 bases; unmatched bases: 8. Germline V gene sequence: CDR1 SGHTA, CDR2 FQGNSA. The CDR3 totals 13 residues. The repertoire was sequenced with immunoSEQ multiplex PCR; TCRdb's copy has only in-frame clones and lacks some. Of around 190,000 clones listed, 85% to 95% were seen once; the top ten hold 1% to 1.5%. The sample was peripheral blood, taken on day 0 of AZD1222 vaccination. This clonotype was obtained from an adult in good health. V and J are TRBV7-2 and TRBJ1-2; TRBD1 agrees at 7 bases. The CDR3 DNA sequence: TGTGCCAGCAGGAGAGGGGGCGTGACTGGCTACACCTTC. Translated: CASRRGGVTGYTF.